The following is a T cell receptor beta chain sequence with its context. Germline CDR1 is SEHNR and CDR2 is FQNEAQ (reference sequence). There are 16 residues in the CDR3. V was pared by 5 bases and J by 7 bases, with 11 bases of the junction left unmatched. The entry originates in a study of T-cell reconstitution after alpha-beta-depleted transplantation in children. Preparation of the TCRbeta library was carried out with unique molecular identifiers. From the PCR reads, TCRdb called clonotypes with MiXCR, one entry per CDR3 protein. The sample has about 690,000 distinct CDR3 sequences; approximately 16% are singletons.

The sequence derives from a human donor who donated a stem cell graft to a child with acute myeloid leukemia. Sequences were derived from PBMCs from the stem cell graft donor, sampled from the stem cell graft. The chain joins TRBV7-9 to TRBJ2-1; TRBD2 matches 10 bases. The chain's CDR3 is CASSALLAGEGNEQFF. The CDR3 nucleotides are TGTGCCAGCAGCGCCCTCCTAGCGGGGGAGGGAAATGAGCAGTTCTTC.